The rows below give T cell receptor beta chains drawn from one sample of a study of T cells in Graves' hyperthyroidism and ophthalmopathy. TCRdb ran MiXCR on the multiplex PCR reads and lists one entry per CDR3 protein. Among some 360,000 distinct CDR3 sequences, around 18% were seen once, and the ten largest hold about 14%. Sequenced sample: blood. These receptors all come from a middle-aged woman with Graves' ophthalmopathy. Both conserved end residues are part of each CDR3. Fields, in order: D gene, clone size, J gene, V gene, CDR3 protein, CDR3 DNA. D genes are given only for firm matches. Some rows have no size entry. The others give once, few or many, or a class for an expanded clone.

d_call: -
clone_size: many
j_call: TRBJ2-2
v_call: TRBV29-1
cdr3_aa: CSVEGSTGELFF
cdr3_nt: TGCAGCGTTGAGGGGTCTACCGGGGAGCTGTTTTTT

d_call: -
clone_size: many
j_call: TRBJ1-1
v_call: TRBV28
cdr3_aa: CASSLLLGVIATEAFF
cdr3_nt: TGTGCCAGCAGTTTACTTTTAGGGGTTATCGCCACTGAAGCTTTCTTT

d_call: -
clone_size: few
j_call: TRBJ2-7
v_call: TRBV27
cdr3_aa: CASSYGGAEQYF
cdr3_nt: TGTGCCAGCAGTTACGGGGGAGCCGAGCAGTACTTC

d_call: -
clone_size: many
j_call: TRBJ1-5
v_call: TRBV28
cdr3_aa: CASSLGLAGPNQPQHF
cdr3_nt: TGTGCCAGCAGTTTAGGGTTGGCAGGGCCCAATCAGCCCCAGCATTTT

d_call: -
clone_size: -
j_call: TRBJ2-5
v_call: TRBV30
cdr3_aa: CAWSLGTYRKTQYF
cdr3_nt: TGTGCCTGGAGTCTAGGGACTTATCGGAAGACCCAGTACTTC

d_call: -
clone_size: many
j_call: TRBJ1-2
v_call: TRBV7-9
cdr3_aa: CASSSRQYNYGYTF
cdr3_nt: TGTGCCAGCAGCTCTCGACAGTATAACTATGGCTACACCTTC

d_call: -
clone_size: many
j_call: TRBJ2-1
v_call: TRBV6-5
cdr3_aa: CASSSGLSSYNEQFF
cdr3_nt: TGTGCCAGCAGTTCGGGGCTAAGCTCCTACAATGAGCAGTTCTTC

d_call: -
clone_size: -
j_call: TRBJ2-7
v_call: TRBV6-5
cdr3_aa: CASSYDAPGGYEQYF
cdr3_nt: TGTGCCAGCAGTTACGACGCCCCTGGGGGATACGAGCAGTACTTC

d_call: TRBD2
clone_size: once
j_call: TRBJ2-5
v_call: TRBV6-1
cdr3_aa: CASRGNPGLAGGPETQYF
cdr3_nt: TGTGCCAGCAGGGGGAACCCGGGACTAGCGGGAGGGCCGGAGACCCAGTACTTC

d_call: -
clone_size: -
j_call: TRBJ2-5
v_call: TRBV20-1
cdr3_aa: CSARVVVETQYF
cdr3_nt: TGCAGTGCTAGAGTCGTGGTGGAGACCCAGTACTTC

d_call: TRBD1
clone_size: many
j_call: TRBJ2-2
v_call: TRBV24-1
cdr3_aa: CATSDRQGASTGELFF
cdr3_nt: TGTGCCACCAGTGATCGACAGGGGGCAAGCACCGGGGAGCTGTTTTTT

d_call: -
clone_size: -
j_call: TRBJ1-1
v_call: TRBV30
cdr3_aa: CAWAYNRGTEAFF
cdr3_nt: TGTGCCTGGGCCTACAACCGGGGCACTGAAGCTTTCTTT

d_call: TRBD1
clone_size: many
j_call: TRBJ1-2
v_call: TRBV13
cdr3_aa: CASSLNRGRLSDGYTF
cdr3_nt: TGTGCCAGCAGCTTAAACAGGGGGCGATTGTCCGATGGCTACACCTTC

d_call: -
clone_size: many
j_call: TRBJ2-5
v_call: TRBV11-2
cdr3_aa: CASSLFGRPPQETQYF
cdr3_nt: TGTGCCAGCAGCTTATTCGGACGGCCGCCCCAAGAGACCCAGTACTTC

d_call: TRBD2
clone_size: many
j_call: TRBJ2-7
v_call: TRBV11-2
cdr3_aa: CASSLVGLAAAESYEQYF
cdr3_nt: TGTGCCAGCAGCTTAGTGGGGCTAGCGGCAGCGGAATCCTACGAGCAGTACTTC